The 30 T cell receptor beta chains listed next were all sequenced from one sample in a study of T cell changes during pregnancy in multiple sclerosis. Clones were read by immunoSEQ multiplex PCR, and TCRdb kept only the in-frame ones, dropping some. Found here are tens of thousands of clones, approximately 92% of them singletons; the top ten hold roughly 0.7%. The sequenced sample was CD4+ T cells from peripheral blood mononuclear cells, obtained in the first trimester of pregnancy. Every receptor here comes from a female donor with multiple sclerosis, enrolled in a pregnancy study.

V usage is TRBV10-1 and J usage is TRBJ2-1; TRBD2 is a possible D gene (5 bases). CDR3 length: 12 amino acids. Germline V CDR1 and CDR2: WNHNN, SYGVQD (reference sequence). The V gene lost 2 bases and the J gene lost 7 bases, with 6 bases spanning the gap. The CDR3 loop is CASSEGGNEQFF. DNA of the CDR3: TGCGCCAGCAGTGAGGGCGGGAATGAGCAGTTCTTC.

This clone was detected many times. The gene calls are TRBV30 and TRBJ1-2, with 8 nucleotides matching TRBD1. The CDR3 totals 12 residues. The germline gives CDR1 GTSNPN, CDR2 SVGIG (reference sequence). Trimming at V came to 8 bases and at J to 7 bases, leaving 9 bases not matched to a gene. Here the CDR3 reads CARFQGAGGYTF. CDR3 DNA sequence: TGTGCCCGATTCCAGGGGGCAGGTGGCTACACCTTC.

The chain couples TRBV29-1 to TRBJ2-1; D not resolved. The CDR3 has 12 residues. Germline loops: CDR1 SQVTM, CDR2 ANQGSEA. Trimming took off 6 bases at V and 0 bases at J, with 6 bases between the two ends. In nucleotides, the CDR3 is TGCAGCGTCGACTCCTCCTACAATGAGCAGTTCTTC. This encodes CSVDSSYNEQFF.

This clone was picked up a small number of times. V gene TRBV7-2 combines with J gene TRBJ1-5; D ambiguous. This CDR3 contains 12 residues. CDR1 and CDR2 (germline): SGHTA, FQGNSA. Trimming took 5 bases from V and 6 from J, leaving 8 bases between them. CDR3 protein: CASSIRGQPQHF. CDR3 sequence (DNA): TGTGCCAGCAGCATTCGCGGTCAGCCCCAGCATTTT. Combining the CDR3 with reference TRBV7-2 and TRBJ1-5 gives the whole variable domain GAGVSQSPSNKVTEKGKDVELRCDPISGHTALYWYRQSLGQGLEFLIYFQGNSAPDKSGLPSDRFSAERTGGSVSTLTIQRTQQEDSAVYLCASSIRGQPQHFGDGTRLSIL.

The gene calls are TRBV27 and TRBJ2-1; 11 bases map to TRBD2. The germline V gene encodes CDR1 MNHEY and CDR2 SMNVEV (reference sequence). Losses at the gene ends were 5 bases for V and 8 bases for J; bases not matched to a gene: 14. This CDR3 comprises 17 residues. As DNA, the CDR3 is TGTGCCAGCAGTAGGATCGGGCTAGCGGGAGGTAGTGATGAGCAGTTCTTC. It codes for CASSRIGLAGGSDEQFF.

J is TRBJ1-4 and V is TRBV28; a weak D match, TRBD1 (6 bases). Trimming cost V 2 bases and J 8 bases, with 15 bases left between them. Germline V gene lookup returns CDR1 MDHEN and CDR2 SYDVKM. The length of the CDR3 is 15 residues. In DNA, the CDR3 is TGTGCCAGCAGTTTACCCCAGGGGAATGGGGAAAAACTGTTTTTT. Protein product: CASSLPQGNGEKLFF.

The gene calls are TRBV5-4 and TRBJ1-5; weak D call: TRBD1 (5 bases). CDR1 is SGHNT, CDR2 YYREEE, per germline (reference sequence). V lost 1 base and J lost 7, with 6 bases in between. The CDR3 contains 12 residues. The CDR3 region is CASSLQGQPQHF. CDR3 in DNA: TGTGCCAGCAGCTTGCAGGGCCAGCCCCAGCATTTT. The entire variable domain, with the rest obtained from reference TRBV5-4 and TRBJ1-5, is as follows: ETGVTQSPTHLIKTRGQQVTLRCSSQSGHNTVSWYQQALGQGPQFIFQYYREEENGRGNFPPRFSGLQFPNYSSELNVNALELDDSALYLCASSLQGQPQHFGDGTRLSIL.

J is TRBJ1-1 and V is TRBV7-8; 8 bases agree with TRBD1. CDR1 and CDR2 from the germline V gene are SGHVS and FQNEAQ. With V trimmed by 1 base and J by 1 base, 2 bases remained unmatched. The CDR3 runs to 15 residues. Here the CDR3 reads CASSLVQGANTEAFF. As DNA, the CDR3 is TGTGCCAGCAGCTTAGTGCAGGGGGCGAACACTGAAGCTTTCTTT.

This rearrangement joins TRBV11-2 to TRBJ2-2; 7 bases fit TRBD1. J gave up 4 bases and V 1 base, and 12 bases lay outside the gene matches. The germline V gene encodes CDR1 SGHAT and CDR2 FQNNGV. The CDR3 is made up of 18 amino acids. CDR3 nucleotide sequence: TGTGCCAGCAGCTTAGCCGACAGGGTTTGGGTAGGCACCGGGGAGCTGTTTTTT. This translates into CASSLADRVWVGTGELFF.

This chain connects TRBV7-9 to TRBJ2-7, with 7 bases lining up with TRBD1. Germline assignment: CDR1 SEHNR and CDR2 FQNEAQ (reference sequence). The CDR3 is made up of 12 amino acids. The ends lost 7 bases at V and 5 bases at J; junction bases unmatched: 5. CDR3 sequence reads: CASTGQDHEQYF. The CDR3 DNA follows: TGTGCCAGCACCGGACAGGACCACGAGCAGTACTTC.

J is TRBJ2-7 and V is TRBV2; possibly TRBD2 for D (5 bases). V was pared by 8 bases and J by 4 bases, with 21 bases between. The CDR3 spans 15 residues. Germline lookup yields CDR1 SNHLY and CDR2 FYNNEI. The CDR3 DNA follows: TGTGCCAGCTCACGAGGGCCCCCACCCCTTTACGAGCAGTACTTC. It is translated as CASSRGPPPLYEQYF. Complete variable domain (other parts from reference TRBV2 and TRBJ2-7): EPEVTQTPSHQVTQMGQEVILRCVPISNHLYFYWYRQILGQKVEFLVSFYNNEISEKSEIFDDQFSVERPDGSNFTLKIRSTKLEDSAMYFCASSRGPPPLYEQYFGPGTRLTVT.

The gene calls are TRBV29-1 and TRBJ1-4; 9 positions agree with TRBD1. Germline-derived CDR1 and CDR2 are SQVTM and ANQGSEA. CDR3 length: 15 amino acids. V lost 3 bases and J lost 7; bases outside the gene matches: 9. The CDR3 loop is CSVEYRDREGEKLFF. In DNA form, the CDR3 reads TGCAGCGTTGAGTACCGGGACAGGGAGGGTGAAAAACTGTTTTTT. Together with reference TRBV29-1 and TRBJ1-4, the CDR3 gives the full variable domain: SAVISQKPSRDICQRGTSLTIQCQVDSQVTMMFWYRQQPGQSLTLIATANQGSEATYESGFVIDKFPISRPNLTFSTLTVSNMSPEDSSIYLCSVEYRDREGEKLFFGSGTQLSVL.

V gene TRBV30 combines with J gene TRBJ2-3; 7 bases line up with TRBD2. The germline gives CDR1 GTSNPN, CDR2 SVGIG (reference sequence). Trimming took 3 bases from V and 2 from J; bases not matched to a gene: 2. The CDR3 has 13 amino acids. The CDR3 DNA follows: TGTGCCTGGAGGCGGGAGACCACAGATACGCAGTATTTT. Residues: CAWRRETTDTQYF.

This clone was counted once. The chain is built from TRBV11-1 and TRBJ2-1; D possibly corresponds to TRBD2 (6 bases). Germline CDR1 is SGHAT and CDR2 is FQDESV (reference sequence). V was clipped by 4 bases and J by 0 bases, with 13 bases between them. The CDR3 sequence is 16 residues long. As DNA, the CDR3 is TGTGCCAGCAGCTCTAGCGTCCTAAGCTCCTACAATGAGCAGTTCTTC. It specifies CASSSSVLSSYNEQFF.

The chain recombines TRBV19 with TRBJ1-1; 7 nucleotides line up with TRBD1. The CDR3 extends over 15 amino acids. Germline CDR1 LNHDA, CDR2 SQIVND (reference sequence). The trim removed 4 bases at V and 2 bases at J, leaving 7 bases unmatched. In nucleotides, the CDR3 is TGTGCCAGTAGTAGTTACAGGGGAGGTAACACTGAAGCTTTCTTT. Translated: CASSSYRGGNTEAFF.

In its sample, this clone was seen a few times. The V and J genes are TRBV5-6 and TRBJ2-7; possible D gene TRBD1, 5 bases. The V end was cut by 6 bases, the J end by 0 bases, with 16 bases between. The CDR3 loop spans 15 amino acids. Per germline, CDR1 SGHDT and CDR2 YYEEEE. CDR3 residues: CASTSWGTYSYEQYF. CDR3 in DNA: TGTGCCAGCACTTCTTGGGGCACCTACTCCTACGAGCAGTACTTC.

This rearrangement joins TRBV2 to TRBJ1-4, with 9 positions matching TRBD1. V lost 5 bases to trimming and J lost 4 bases; unmatched junction nucleotides: 2. This CDR3 contains 14 residues. Germline V gene lookup returns CDR1 SNHLY and CDR2 FYNNEI. CDR3: CASSLDRGNEKLFF. CDR3 sequence (DNA): TGTGCCAGCAGTTTGGACAGGGGTAATGAAAAACTGTTTTTT. Looking up the rest from reference TRBV2 and TRBJ1-4 gives the full variable domain: EPEVTQTPSHQVTQMGQEVILRCVPISNHLYFYWYRQILGQKVEFLVSFYNNEISEKSEIFDDQFSVERPDGSNFTLKIRSTKLEDSAMYFCASSLDRGNEKLFFGSGTQLSVL.

The chain links TRBV6-1 to TRBJ1-2; D is unresolved. This CDR3 is built from 14 residues. The germline V and J ends were trimmed by 4 bases and 4 bases, with 13 bases remaining between them. CDR1 is MNHNS and CDR2 is SASEGT in the germline V gene. CDR3 DNA: TGTGCCAGCAGTGGGGGTAAGGACTCCTATGGCTACACCTTC. Translated, it gives CASSGGKDSYGYTF.

The J gene is TRBJ2-1, the V gene TRBV5-1; D is perhaps TRBD2 (5 bases). Between the trimmed V and J ends, which lost 2 bases and 7 bases, there was a span of 16 bases. The CDR3 sequence is 15 residues long. Germline V lookup: CDR1 SGHRS, CDR2 YFSETQ. DNA for the CDR3: TGCGCCAGCAGCTTTAAGGGCCCCCGGGAAAATGAGCAGTTCTTC. Encoded protein: CASSFKGPRENEQFF.

The rearrangement links TRBV6-5 to TRBJ2-3, with TRBD2 matching 15 bases. Germline-derived CDR1 and CDR2 are MNHEY and SVGAGI. The junction had 3 bases not matched to a gene; V was cut back by 6 bases and J by 5 bases. This CDR3 is built from 15 residues. This chain's CDR3 is CASSTGLAGGDTQYF. The DNA of the CDR3 is TGTGCCAGCAGCACGGGACTAGCGGGAGGAGATACGCAGTATTTT.

This clone was detected only a few times. This same CDR3 is encoded by further DNA sequences in the sample. The chain carries TRBV14 and TRBJ1-4; D gene unclear. The CDR3 runs to 13 residues. Germline CDR1 SGHDN, CDR2 FVKESK. V gave up 8 bases and J gave up 2 bases, with 9 bases separating them. The CDR3 region has the DNA TGTGCCAGCTCCCGAGGCACTAATGAAAAACTGTTTTTT. The encoded protein is CASSRGTNEKLFF.

The chain employs TRBV20-1 and TRBJ1-1, with 7 bases matching TRBD1. Trimming cost V 7 bases and J 12 bases; bases outside gene matches: 11. The CDR3 is made up of 11 amino acids. Germline V CDR1 and CDR2: DFQATT, SNEGSKA (reference sequence). The CDR3 loop is CSVSTGSRSFF. The CDR3, as DNA: TGCAGTGTCTCGACAGGGTCGAGATCTTTCTTT.

This clone was detected only a few times. The chain has TRBV11-2 and TRBJ2-5; 11 nucleotides agree with TRBD2. V was clipped by 7 bases and J by 4 bases; unmatched bases: 17. The germline V gene has CDR1 SGHAT and CDR2 FQNNGV. This CDR3 is built from 18 residues. The CDR3, as DNA: TGTGCCAGCAACAAACCCTCGCGGGGTAGCGGGAGGGGAGAGACCCAGTACTTC. It codes for CASNKPSRGSGRGETQYF.

Many counts were recorded for this clone. The chain recombines TRBV7-2 with TRBJ2-7; 12 bases are shared with TRBD2. The V segment lost 2 bases and the J segment 4 bases; nucleotides outside the gene matches: 6. CDR1 and CDR2 from the germline V gene are SGHTA and FQGNSA. The CDR3 is made up of 16 amino acids. The CDR3 sequence is CASSLLAGGPGYEQYF. DNA for the CDR3: TGTGCCAGCAGCTTACTAGCGGGAGGGCCTGGATACGAGCAGTACTTC.

The J gene is TRBJ2-7, the V gene TRBV11-2; TRBD2 might be the D (5 bases). Germline-derived CDR1 and CDR2 are SGHAT and FQNNGV. Deletions cut 4 bases from V and 4 bases from J, with 14 bases between. This CDR3 region has 14 residues. The CDR3 loop reads CASSSATRLYEQYF. The CDR3 bases are TGTGCCAGCAGCTCCGCAACTAGGTTGTACGAGCAGTACTTC.

This chain uses TRBV28 with TRBJ2-2, with D tentatively TRBD1 (6 bases). This CDR3 region has 13 residues. CDR1 and CDR2 (germline): MDHEN, SYDVKM. V was cut by 6 bases and J by 7 bases, with 12 bases left in between. The CDR3 DNA reads as TGTGCCAGCAGACAGGGAACGAACGGGGAGCTGTTTTTT. This translates into CASRQGTNGELFF.

The chain combines TRBV18 with TRBJ1-1; D is undetermined. The CDR3 runs 14 residues. Trimming stripped 3 bases from V and 8 bases from J, with 16 bases between. CDR1 and CDR2 from the germline V gene are KGHSH and LQKENI. The DNA of the CDR3 is TGTGCCAGCTCACCCCGGACGGACTATCGGGAAGCTTTCTTT. This gives the protein CASSPRTDYREAFF. The whole variable domain, filled in from reference TRBV18 and TRBJ1-1, reads NAGVMQNPRHLVRRRGQEARLRCSPMKGHSHVYWYRQLPEEGLKFMVYLQKENIIDESGMPKERFSAEFPKEGPSILRIQQVVRGDSAAYFCASSPRTDYREAFFGQGTRLTVV.

V and J are TRBV7-2 and TRBJ2-5; D is possibly TRBD2 (5 bases). V was cut by 4 bases and J by 4 bases, with 22 bases left in between. CDR3 size: 17 residues. Germline V gene sequence: CDR1 SGHTA, CDR2 FQGNSA. In DNA, the CDR3 is TGTGCCAGCAGCTCTGGCCGGAGCGGCGGAGTTTCAGAGACCCAGTACTTC. Translating gives CASSSGRSGGVSETQYF.

V usage is TRBV5-4 and J usage is TRBJ1-1; 12 bases are a match to TRBD1. J gave up 11 bases and V 1 base, and 12 bases lay outside the gene matches. This CDR3 is 16 amino acids long. Germline CDR1 and CDR2: SGHNT and YYREEE (reference sequence). CDR3 DNA: TGTGCCAGCAGCTTGAAGGGGACAGGGGGCAGGAGTGGGGCTTTCTTT. Its translation: CASSLKGTGGRSGAFF.

This chain uses TRBV6-1 with TRBJ2-7, with 14 positions matching TRBD2. The CDR3 spans 19 residues. V gave up 0 bases and J gave up 3 bases; unmatched junction bases: 10. Germline CDR1 reads MNHNS; CDR2 reads SASEGT. CDR3 protein: CASSEAPGLAGAGVYEQYF. In nucleotides, the CDR3 is TGTGCCAGCAGTGAAGCGCCGGGACTAGCGGGAGCTGGCGTCTACGAGCAGTACTTC.